One TCR beta chain is described in this entry. Its specificity is unknown. TCRdb called clones again from the PCR reads with MiXCR. The sample lists around 20,000 clones, over 25% occurring once. The V segment lost 9 bases and the J segment 2 bases; nucleotides outside the gene matches: 8. Per germline, CDR1 SNHLY and CDR2 FYNNEI. The CDR3 loop spans 14 amino acids. These data are taken from a study of metastatic and nonmetastatic thyroid tumors. The wider study: For malignant and benign thyroid patients, tumor or nodule tissue and blood were the sources whose repertoires were compared. Whole-study findings and limits: Across blood and tumor, TCR beta diversity in malignant thyroid tumors was reportedly significantly higher than in benign nodules.

Patients were all untreated before their thyroid surgery. The chain joins TRBV2 to TRBJ2-3; TRBD1 matches 7 bases. The receptor comes from a male donor with papillary thyroid cancer or a benign thyroid nodule (not recorded which). Some clones in this sample may be carry-over from other donors' samples. Input material: tumor tissue. CDR3 amino acids: CASRDRASTDTQYF. The CDR3, as DNA: TGTGCCAGTAGGGACAGAGCTTCCACAGATACGCAGTATTTT.